A selection of T cell receptor beta chains follows, all from one sample in a study of blood T cell repertoires in COVID-19. Only in-frame clones appear in the TCRdb table, and some are missing; sequencing was by immunoSEQ multiplex PCR. The sample includes 250,000 or so clones, approximately 91% of them seen just once. Sample: PBMCs or T cells enriched from blood (not recorded which). The receptors were sampled from a human donor in a cohort exposed to, infected with or recovered from COVID-19 (not recorded which). The donor label of this sample is uncertain. CDR3s include the opening cysteine and the closing phenylalanine or tryptophan. The order of the fields is D gene, J gene, V gene, clone size, CDR3 DNA, CDR3 protein. The D gene is left open where the match is weak. Rows give clone size only sometimes, using once, few, many, or a class for an expanded clone.

>-|TRBJ1-1|TRBV7-9|-
TGTGCCAGCAGCAAGACAGGGAACACTGAAGCTTTCTTT
CASSKTGNTEAFF
>TRBD1|TRBJ2-7|TRBV24-1|-
TGTGCCACCAGTGATGGGACAGCTTACGAGCAGTACTTC
CATSDGTAYEQYF
>TRBD1|TRBJ1-2|TRBV5-4|-
TGTGCCAGCAGCCCTGAACAGGGGGCGCTGGGCGGCTACACCTTC
CASSPEQGALGGYTF
>TRBD1|TRBJ2-7|TRBV6-5|-
TGTGCCAGCACCAGGGACAGGGACTACGAGCAGTACTTC
CASTRDRDYEQYF
>TRBD1|TRBJ2-7|TRBV6-5|-
TGTGCCAGCAGTTCGACAAGACAGGGGGAAATAAAGCAGTACTTC
CASSSTRQGEIKQYF
>TRBD1|TRBJ2-5|TRBV19|once
TGTGCCAGTAGTAACAACAGGGGAAGCGAGACCCAGTACTTC
CASSNNRGSETQYF
>TRBD1|TRBJ1-3|TRBV7-9|once
TGTGCCAGCAGACAGACAGGGGAATTGCGAAACACCATATATTTT
CASRQTGELRNTIYF
>-|TRBJ2-3|TRBV24-1|once
TGTGCCACCAGTACGTCGGAGACTAGCACAGATACGCAGTATTTT
CATSTSETSTDTQYF
>TRBD1|TRBJ1-3|TRBV9|-
TGTGCCAGCAGCGGCCCGGGACAGGCTGGAAACACCATATATTTT
CASSGPGQAGNTIYF
>-|TRBJ1-1|TRBV2|-
TGTGCCAGCAGTAGGAACGAGGGTGGCAGGGGTTACACTGAAGCTTTCTTT
CASSRNEGGRGYTEAFF
>-|TRBJ1-1|TRBV29-1|-
TGCAGCGTTACAACAGAAGAAGCTTTCTTT
CSVTTEEAFF
>-|TRBJ1-2|TRBV6-5|once
TGTGCCAGCAGTACCGACAGCCCGCCGGGCTACACCTTC
CASSTDSPPGYTF
>TRBD1|TRBJ1-2|TRBV5-4|-
TGTGCCAGCAGCTTGACAGGGGAGGTCTATGGCTACACCTTC
CASSLTGEVYGYTF
>-|TRBJ1-5|TRBV5-5|-
TGTGCCAGCAGCTTGGGGCCCGATCAGCCCCAGCATTTT
CASSLGPDQPQHF
>TRBD1|TRBJ1-3|TRBV6-6|once
TGTGCCAGCAGTTACCCCGGGACAGTTGGAAACACCATATATTTT
CASSYPGTVGNTIYF
>-|TRBJ1-2|TRBV2|-
TGTGCCAGCACCCCCCGGCCAAGCGGTCTTAACTATGGCTACACCTTC
CASTPRPSGLNYGYTF
>TRBD1|TRBJ1-5|TRBV5-1|-
TGCGCCAGCAGCTTTGGGACAGATAGCAATCAGCCCCAGCATTTT
CASSFGTDSNQPQHF
>-|TRBJ1-1|TRBV10-2|once
TGCGCCTCCCGCGAGGTTGCCGTCACTGAAGCTTTCTTT
CASREVAVTEAFF
>-|TRBJ2-5|TRBV29-1|-
TGCAGCGTTGAGTCAAGGGCGGGGTCAGAGACCCAGTACTTC
CSVESRAGSETQYF
>TRBD1|TRBJ2-6|TRBV6-6|few
TGTGCCAGCAGTCGGACAGGGATAAGCTCTGGGGCCAACGTCCTGACTTTC
CASSRTGISSGANVLTF
>TRBD1|TRBJ2-1|TRBV19|-
TGTGCCAGTAGTATGGGGCAGGGGGCGTACAATGAGCAGTTCTTC
CASSMGQGAYNEQFF
>-|TRBJ1-1|TRBV27|-
TGTGCCAGCACCAAAGACACGAACACTGAAGCTTTCTTT
CASTKDTNTEAFF
>TRBD1|TRBJ1-5|TRBV4-1|-
TGCGCCAGCAGCCCCAGGGGGCTCCCGTATAGCAATCAGCCCCAGCATTTT
CASSPRGLPYSNQPQHF
>TRBD1|TRBJ2-7|TRBV5-1|-
TGCGCCAGCAGTCCCGGGACAGGGGACTACGAGCAGTACTTC
CASSPGTGDYEQYF
>TRBD1|TRBJ2-7|TRBV6-2/TRBV6-3|-
TGTGCCAGCAGCCGAAGGACAGGGGGGATTCAGTACTTC
CASSRRTGGIQYF
>TRBD2|TRBJ2-1|TRBV6-5|-
TGTGCCAGCAGTTACCTGACTAGCGGGGGAAATTGGTTCTTC
CASSYLTSGGNWFF
>-|TRBJ2-3|TRBV20-1|-
TGCAGTGCGGGACTCCTTTTACCGCAGTATTTT
CSAGLLLPQYF
>-|TRBJ2-2|TRBV2|once
TGTGCCAGCAGTGATCGGACAGCGACCGGGGAGCTGTTTTTT
CASSDRTATGELFF
>-|TRBJ1-1|TRBV4-1|-
TGCGCCAGCAGCCAAAACAGGGACACTGAAGCTTTCTTT
CASSQNRDTEAFF
>TRBD1|TRBJ2-5|TRBV24-1|-
TGTGCCACCACCGAGGGGACAGGGGGCCGGGAGACCCAGTACTTC
CATTEGTGGRETQYF
>-|TRBJ1-5|TRBV5-8|-
TGTGCCAGCAGCCCCCCCGCAGGGATGCGTCAGCCCCAGCATTTT
CASSPPAGMRQPQHF
>-|TRBJ2-1|TRBV6-5|-
TGTGCCAGCAGCGCCGGGAACGGGGGAAGTGAGCAGTTCTTC
CASSAGNGGSEQFF
>TRBD1|TRBJ1-1|TRBV6-5|-
TGTGCCAGCAGGACGACAGGGGATCTAACTGAAGCTTTCTTT
CASRTTGDLTEAFF
>TRBD1|TRBJ1-4|TRBV24-1|-
TGTGCCACCAGTGATCGACAGGGATTTGAAAAACTGTTTTTT
CATSDRQGFEKLFF
>TRBD1|TRBJ2-3|TRBV30|once
TGTGCCTTAACCGGGACAGGGGGCCTCACAGATACGCAGTATTTT
CALTGTGGLTDTQYF
>-|TRBJ2-4|TRBV11-2|-
TGTGCCAGCAGCTCCATACCCGGGGCCAAAAACATTCAGTACTTC
CASSSIPGAKNIQYF
>-|TRBJ1-3|TRBV4-2|-
TGTGCCAGCAGCCAAGATTGGGCAGGGGCCGGGGTGCCCACCATATATTTT
CASSQDWAGAGVPTIYF
>TRBD2|TRBJ2-7|TRBV4-1|-
TGCGCCAGCAGCCAAGCCCCAGCGGGGCTCTCCTACGAGCAGTACTTC
CASSQAPAGLSYEQYF
>-|TRBJ2-3|TRBV18|-
TGTGCCAGCTCACCGGGGAGCGTTTCCACAGATACGCAGTATTTT
CASSPGSVSTDTQYF
>TRBD1|TRBJ2-3|TRBV9|-
TGTGCCAGCAGCGTAGTGGGACAGGGGGCTTCGGATACGCAGTATTTT
CASSVVGQGASDTQYF
>-|TRBJ1-1|TRBV30|-
TGTGCCTGGCGACTAGACACTGAAGCTTTCTTT
CAWRLDTEAFF
>-|TRBJ2-1|TRBV4-3|-
TGCGCCAGCAGCCAAGATAGAGAGGACTATGGAATGAATGAGCAGTTCTTC
CASSQDREDYGMNEQFF
>TRBD2|TRBJ2-1|TRBV12-5|once
TGTGCTAGTGCTGCTGTGGTGGGGGGGTCAGCTTACAATGAGCAGTTCTTC
CASAAVVGGSAYNEQFF
>TRBD1|TRBJ2-1|TRBV7-8|-
TGTGCCAGCAGCTTTGGGACAGGGACTTACAATGAGCAGTTCTTC
CASSFGTGTYNEQFF
>TRBD1|TRBJ1-5|TRBV28|-
TGTGCCAGCAGTCCCCCAGGGGGCCTAGGCAATCAGCCCCAGCATTTT
CASSPPGGLGNQPQHF
>-|TRBJ1-1|TRBV30|-
TGTGCCTGGGTGAGGACAGCTACGAACACTGAAGCTTTCTTT
CAWVRTATNTEAFF
>TRBD2|TRBJ2-4|TRBV7-8|-
TGTGCCAGCAGACCATTCCCGGGGCGGGGGAAAAACATTCAGTACTTC
CASRPFPGRGKNIQYF
>TRBD1|TRBJ2-7|TRBV30|-
TGTGCCTGGAGTGATCCCCGGACAGGGGGCGGCGAGCAGTACTTC
CAWSDPRTGGGEQYF
>-|TRBJ2-7|TRBV10-2|-
TGCGCCACCCGACAGATAGCCAGCTCCTACGAGCAGTACTTC
CATRQIASSYEQYF
>TRBD1|TRBJ2-7|TRBV6-2/TRBV6-3|-
TGTGCCAGCAGTTACTCTTGGGACAGATCCTACGAGCAGTACTTC
CASSYSWDRSYEQYF
>TRBD1|TRBJ1-1|TRBV3-1/TRBV3-2|-
TGTGCCAGCAGCCAAGAGGGTGGCGGACAGGGAAATAACACTGAAGCTTTCTTT
CASSQEGGGQGNNTEAFF
>TRBD2|TRBJ2-5|TRBV5-1|-
TGCGCCAGCAGCTTGGCGGCGGGGGGGCAAGAGACCCAGTACTTC
CASSLAAGGQETQYF
>-|TRBJ1-4|TRBV20-1|-
TGCAGTGCTCTCCGACAGGAAAAAATGTTTTTT
CSALRQEKMFF
>TRBD2|TRBJ2-1|TRBV6-5|-
TGTGCCAGCACCCTAGGACTAGCGGACCACAATGAGCAGTTCTTC
CASTLGLADHNEQFF
>-|TRBJ1-2|TRBV7-6|-
TGTGCCAGCAGCCAGCCCGGGGGTAGGGGCTACACCTTC
CASSQPGGRGYTF
>TRBD1|TRBJ1-2|TRBV6-5|-
TGTGCCGGAACAGGGGGCTCCACGGGGAACTATGGCTACACCTTC
CAGTGGSTGNYGYTF
>-|TRBJ1-2|TRBV7-9|-
TGTGCCAGCAGCTTAGGGGCAGGGAACTATGGCTACACCTTC
CASSLGAGNYGYTF
>TRBD1|TRBJ2-5|TRBV11-2|-
TGTGCCAGCAGCCCTACAGGGGGAGGAGAGACCCAGTACTTC
CASSPTGGGETQYF
>TRBD2|TRBJ2-1|TRBV5-1|-
TGCGCCAGCAGCTTGGCCGCGGGGGGGCCTCTCAATGAGCAGTTCTTC
CASSLAAGGPLNEQFF
>-|TRBJ1-5|TRBV19|-
TGTGCCAGTAGTATCTTTGGGGCCAGCAATCAGCCCCAGCATTTT
CASSIFGASNQPQHF